These 8 T cell receptor beta chains originate from one sample sequenced in a study of cytomegalovirus exposure and HLA in healthy donors. Clones were read by immunoSEQ multiplex PCR, and TCRdb kept only the in-frame ones, dropping some. The table shows roughly 150,000 clones, with 86% occurring only once. The specimen was PBMCs. Receptors originate from a woman aged 18-29 years in good health and CMV-seronegative.

V and J are TRBV14 and TRBJ2-4, with no clear D. The CDR3 loop spans 13 amino acids. Trimming left V 0 bases short and J 6 bases short, with 6 bases between. The germline V gene has CDR1 SGHDN and CDR2 FVKESK. CDR3 in amino acids: CASSQDYGNIQYF. DNA for the CDR3: TGTGCCAGCAGCCAAGACTACGGAAACATTCAGTACTTC.

This clone has a single count. The V and J genes are TRBV5-1 and TRBJ1-1; possible D gene TRBD1, 6 bases. Looked up from germline, CDR1 is SGHRS and CDR2 is YFSETQ. The CDR3 consists of 18 residues. Trimming took 0 bases from V and 2 from J, leaving 20 bases between them. The DNA of the CDR3 is TGCGCCAGCAGCTTGGAATTTGCAGGGGCAAGGGGAAACACTGAAGCTTTCTTT. As protein: CASSLEFAGARGNTEAFF.

This clone was picked up one time. V is TRBV18 and J is TRBJ2-7; TRBD1 might be the D (6 bases). The CDR3 runs 14 residues. V shed 1 base and J shed 0 bases, with 7 bases lying between them. Germline V gene sequence: CDR1 KGHSH, CDR2 LQKENI. CDR3 region: CASSPRQDSYEQYF. CDR3 sequence (DNA): TGTGCCAGCTCACCACGACAGGACTCCTACGAGCAGTACTTC. Complete variable domain (other parts from reference TRBV18 and TRBJ2-7): NAGVMQNPRHLVRRRGQEARLRCSPMKGHSHVYWYRQLPEEGLKFMVYLQKENIIDESGMPKERFSAEFPKEGPSILRIQQVVRGDSAAYFCASSPRQDSYEQYFGPGTRLTVT.

V is TRBV6-5 and J is TRBJ1-2; D unresolved. From germline, CDR1 is MNHEY and CDR2 SVGAGI. The V end was cut by 5 bases, the J end by 3 bases, with 16 bases between. The CDR3 sequence is 15 residues long. Here the CDR3 reads CASSLKGAQDYGYTF. CDR3 sequence (DNA): TGTGCCAGCAGTCTCAAGGGAGCTCAAGACTATGGCTACACCTTC.

The chain is built from TRBV4-1 and TRBJ2-5; 9 nucleotides line up with TRBD1. CDR1 is MGHRA and CDR2 is YSYEKL in the germline V gene. The CDR3 is 16 residues long. V dropped 2 bases and J dropped 3; count of bases not matched to a gene: 7. CDR3 amino acids: CASSQTPGQGKETQYF. The CDR3 nucleotides are TGCGCCAGCAGCCAAACACCGGGACAGGGAAAAGAGACCCAGTACTTC.

The rearrangement links TRBV30 to TRBJ1-3; TRBD1 might be the D (5 bases). The CDR3 has 14 amino acids. Germline V CDR1 and CDR2: GTSNPN, SVGIG (reference sequence). Trimming removed 7 bases at V and 3 bases at J, with 16 bases between. The CDR3 here is CASFLGGGGNTIYF. The DNA for the CDR3 is TGTGCCTCATTTTTGGGGGGAGGTGGAAACACCATATATTTT.

This clone was picked up one time. V is TRBV2 and J is TRBJ1-2; D is possibly TRBD1 (5 bases). Looked up from germline, CDR1 is SNHLY and CDR2 is FYNNEI. The CDR3 runs 14 residues. Trimming removed 4 bases at V and 7 bases at J, with 16 bases between. The CDR3 loop reads CASSASRGVSGYTF. CDR3 bases: TGTGCCAGCAGTGCCTCGCGGGGGGTTAGTGGCTACACCTTC. The whole variable domain, remainder taken from reference TRBV2 and TRBJ1-2, is EPEVTQTPSHQVTQMGQEVILRCVPISNHLYFYWYRQILGQKVEFLVSFYNNEISEKSEIFDDQFSVERPDGSNFTLKIRSTKLEDSAMYFCASSASRGVSGYTFGSGTRLTVV.

This chain links TRBV7-9 with TRBJ2-1, with D perhaps matching TRBD2 (5 bases). Germline CDR1 reads SEHNR; CDR2 reads FQNEAQ (reference sequence). Between the trimmed V and J ends, which lost 2 bases and 10 bases, there was a span of 12 bases. The CDR3 loop spans 13 amino acids. In DNA form, the CDR3 reads TGTGCCAGCAGCTTATTAGTCACGGGGGAGCAGTTCTTC. Translated, it gives CASSLLVTGEQFF.